The 12 T cell receptor beta chains in this list originate from one sample, sequenced in a study of T-cell reconstitution after alpha-beta-depleted transplantation in children. It was with unique molecular identifiers that the TCRbeta library was prepared. TCRdb called the PCR reads again in MiXCR, with one record for every CDR3 protein. The sample includes approximately 210,000 distinct CDR3 sequences, roughly 15% of them seen just once. The sample here was PBMCs from the stem cell graft donor, taken from the stem cell graft. These receptors were taken from a human donor who donated a stem cell graft to a child with acute lymphoblastic leukemia.

The chain links TRBV10-3 to TRBJ2-3; 7 bases map to TRBD2. The CDR3 is 15 amino acids. V lost 0 bases, J lost 4 bases, and 4 bases stayed unmatched. CDR1 is ENHRY, CDR2 SYGVKD, per germline. CDR3 region: CAISESAGAADTQYF. CDR3 in DNA: TGTGCCATCAGTGAGTCGGCGGGAGCGGCAGATACGCAGTATTTT.

Many counts were recorded for this clonotype. V and J are TRBV29-1 and TRBJ1-4; tentatively, D is TRBD1 (6 bases). In germline, CDR1 is SQVTM, CDR2 ANQGSEA. With 3 bases removed from V and 5 bases from J, the gap between germline ends came to 10 bases. The CDR3 length is 13 residues. The CDR3 DNA reads as TGCAGCGTTGATTCTGGGGGCAATGAAAAACTGTTTTTT. This sequence encodes CSVDSGGNEKLFF.

J is TRBJ2-7 and V is TRBV5-1, with D perhaps matching TRBD2 (5 bases). This CDR3 has 14 amino acids. Germline CDR1 is SGHRS and CDR2 is YFSETQ. With 0 bases removed from V and 7 bases from J, the gap between germline ends came to 14 bases. CDR3 nucleotide sequence: TGCGCCAGCAGCTTGGTGGTGGGGAGTCGGGAGCAGTACTTC. It translates to CASSLVVGSREQYF.

This clonotype was seen at least ten times. V is TRBV18 and J is TRBJ2-3; D unclear. Germline CDR1 and CDR2: KGHSH and LQKENI. The CDR3 covers 13 residues. V dropped 2 bases and J dropped 2 bases, with 5 bases sitting between them. The CDR3 nucleotides are TGTGCCAGCTCACCAGGTAACACAGATACGCAGTATTTT. Protein: CASSPGNTDTQYF.

This clonotype was recorded at least ten times. CDR3: CASSPPSGRGGEQFF. The CDR3 nucleotides read TGTGCCAGCAGCCCCCCCAGCGGGAGGGGAGGTGAGCAGTTCTTC. The chain carries TRBV7-2 and TRBJ2-1; 10 nucleotides line up with TRBD2. The CDR3 length is 15 residues. The ends lost 5 bases at V and 9 bases at J; junction bases unmatched: 10. Germline-derived CDR1 and CDR2 are SGHTA and FQGNSA. The variable domain in full, completed from reference TRBV7-2 and TRBJ2-1, reads GAGVSQSPSNKVTEKGKDVELRCDPISGHTALYWYRQSLGQGLEFLIYFQGNSAPDKSGLPSDRFSAERTGGSVSTLTIQRTQQEDSAVYLCASSPPSGRGGEQFFGPGTRLTVL.

As to this clonotype: A much bigger clone sits one base away, suggesting this may be a read error. The gene calls are TRBV4-1 and TRBJ1-1, with D tentatively TRBD1 (6 bases). This CDR3 has 14 amino acids. Germline CDR1 is MGHRA and CDR2 is YSYEKL. V dropped 2 bases and J dropped 4 bases, with 11 bases sitting between them. The CDR3 DNA is TGCGCCAGCAGCCAACTCACAGGGAGCACTGAAGCTTTCTTT. Translating it yields CASSQLTGSTEAFF.

Comment on this clonotype: A much larger clonotype is one base distant, so this may be a read error. V usage is TRBV5-1 and J usage is TRBJ2-7, with 7 bases fitting TRBD2. Germline V lookup: CDR1 SGHRS, CDR2 YFSETQ. Trimming removed 3 bases from V and 3 bases from J; junction bases left unmatched: 6. This CDR3 spans 14 amino acids. CDR3 sequence (DNA): TGCGCCAGCAGCTCCAACGGGGGGATCTACGAGCAGTACTTC. This encodes CASSSNGGIYEQYF.

This clonotype was seen at least ten times. This sequence joins TRBV5-6 and TRBJ2-2, with 7 bases lining up with TRBD2. Looked up from germline, CDR1 is SGHDT and CDR2 is YYEEEE. The CDR3 has 18 residues. With V trimmed by 4 bases and J by 5 bases, 17 bases remained unmatched. CDR3 residues: CASSNLPREGDLTGELFF. The CDR3 bases are TGTGCCAGCAGCAATCTACCAAGGGAGGGAGATTTAACCGGGGAGCTGTTTTTT.

This clonotype was seen repeatedly, ten times or more. The chain recombines TRBV5-1 with TRBJ1-1, with D tentatively TRBD1 (5 bases). Germline CDR1 is SGHRS and CDR2 is YFSETQ. CDR3 size: 17 residues. Trimming pared 0 bases from V and 4 bases from J, leaving 19 bases between. CDR3 sequence reads: CASSLVLDPSGGTEAFF. The CDR3 nucleotides are TGCGCCAGCAGCTTGGTGTTGGATCCGTCTGGGGGCACTGAAGCTTTCTTT.

J is TRBJ2-1 and V is TRBV7-9; 9 nucleotides line up with TRBD1. Trimming at V came to 5 bases and at J to 4 bases, leaving 6 bases not matched to a gene. Germline loops: CDR1 SEHNR, CDR2 FQNEAQ (reference sequence). This CDR3 has 15 amino acids. CDR3 DNA: TGTGCCAGCAGCCCAGAGGGGACAGGGTACAATGAGCAGTTCTTC. Protein: CASSPEGTGYNEQFF.

In its sample, this clonotype was seen many times. The chain employs TRBV5-1 and TRBJ2-5, with TRBD2 matching over 8 bases. CDR1 SGHRS and CDR2 YFSETQ come from the germline V gene. The CDR3 is 14 amino acids. V gave up 4 bases and J gave up 1 base; unmatched junction bases: 3. In DNA form, the CDR3 reads TGCGCCAGCAGCCACGGGGGGGTCCAAGAGACCCAGTACTTC. This translates into CASSHGGVQETQYF.

This clonotype was counted ten times or more. V and J are TRBV7-9 and TRBJ2-3, with a tentative D call TRBD2 (5 bases). V was cut by 5 bases and J by 5 bases, with 14 bases left in between. The CDR3 spans 14 residues. Germline values: CDR1 SEHNR, CDR2 FQNEAQ (reference sequence). The CDR3 loop reads CASSQRFGEDTQYF. CDR3 nucleotide sequence: TGTGCCAGCAGCCAAAGGTTCGGGGAAGATACGCAGTATTTT.